The table lists the clone carrying this TCR beta chain with a few counts. Its antigen remains unknown. This entry comes from a study of T-cell reconstitution after alpha-beta-depleted transplantation in children. Study-wide results and caveats: Approximately two months post-transplant, alpha-beta T cells reportedly originated from several hundred expanded graft clones. Surviving recipient T cells and thymic progenitors produced the high day-60 TCRbeta diversity seen in some patients. Newly produced T cells mostly accounted for T-cell counts and diversity one year post-transplant.

A library of TCRbeta sequences, prepared with unique molecular identifiers, was generated. TCRdb passed the PCR reads through MiXCR, listing each CDR3 protein once. The repertoire has about 980,000 distinct CDR3 sequences, about 30% of them found once; the top ten carry more than 25%. From germline, CDR1 is SQVTM and CDR2 ANQGSEA. With V trimmed by 6 bases and J by 2 bases, 2 bases remained unmatched. CDR3 length: 13 residues. This chain links TRBV29-1 with TRBJ2-1; 9 bases are shared with TRBD2. This receptor was identified in a boy less than two years old who had a stem cell transplant for SCID, so the T cells may come from the graft donor. This specimen consisted of PBMCs, mostly from graft donor cells, obtained 360 days after TCRalphabeta/CD19-depleted stem cell transplant. The CDR3 DNA follows: TGCAGCGTCCTAGCGGGGCCCTACAATGAGCAGTTCTTC. Its translation is CSVLAGPYNEQFF.